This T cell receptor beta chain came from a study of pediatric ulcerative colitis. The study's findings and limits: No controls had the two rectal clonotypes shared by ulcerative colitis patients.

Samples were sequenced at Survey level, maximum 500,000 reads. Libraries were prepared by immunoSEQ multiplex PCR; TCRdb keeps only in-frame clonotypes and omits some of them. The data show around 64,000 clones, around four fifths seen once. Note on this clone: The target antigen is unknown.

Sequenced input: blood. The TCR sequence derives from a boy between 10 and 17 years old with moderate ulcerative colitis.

This CDR3 reads CASSQGGRNEQFF. CDR3 DNA sequence: TGTGCCAGCTCCCAGGGGGGGCGGAATGAGCAGTTCTTC. The chain couples TRBV9 to TRBJ2-1; either TRBD1 or TRBD2 may fit D (7 bases each). The V end was cut by 7 bases, the J end by 7 bases, with 15 bases between. CDR3 length equals 13 residues. CDR1 SGDLS and CDR2 YYNGEE come from the germline V gene.